A selection of T cell receptor beta chains follows, all from one sample in a study of technical replicates of blood from a few donors. Using immunoSEQ multiplex PCR, the repertoire was profiled, and TCRdb retains in-frame clones only, with some absent. The data hold under 95,000 clones, with approximately 92% observed a single time. Sequenced input: T cells isolated from PBMCs. Receptors were obtained from a human donor in good health. Both conserved end residues are part of each CDR3. D genes are given only for firm matches. The size field is filled for only some rows; it gives once, few, many or a size class.

TRBJ1-2,TRBV7-9,NA,TRBD1,CASSLGQGNYGYTF,TGTGCCAGCAGCTTAGGACAGGGAAACTATGGCTACACCTTC
TRBJ1-2,TRBV4-1,NA,NA,CASSQEAGFILYGYTF,TGCGCCAGCAGCCAAGAAGCCGGGTTCATTCTCTATGGCTACACCTTC
TRBJ2-3,TRBV12-5,NA,TRBD1,CASGSQQNTGTGRNTDTQYF,TGTGCTAGTGGTTCACAACAGAATACCGGGACAGGGAGAAACACAGATACGCAGTATTTT
TRBJ2-3,TRBV7-9,NA,NA,CASSPYTDTQYF,TGTGCCAGCAGCCCCTACACAGATACGCAGTATTTT
TRBJ1-2,TRBV6-5,NA,TRBD1,CASSAGTGIIGGYTF,TGTGCCAGCAGTGCCGGGACAGGGATAATAGGGGGCTACACCTTC
TRBJ2-3,TRBV6-6,NA,NA,CASSLQGIDTDTQYF,TGTGCCAGCAGCCTACAGGGAATCGACACAGATACGCAGTATTTT
TRBJ1-2,TRBV6-1,NA,NA,CASSEGRDYYGYTF,TGTGCCAGCAGTGAAGGCAGGGATTACTATGGCTACACCTTC
TRBJ2-6,TRBV30,NA,NA,CAWSSAGFGGANVLTF,TGTGCCTGGAGTTCGGCGGGTTTTGGTGGGGCCAACGTCCTGACTTTC
TRBJ1-1,TRBV2,NA,NA,CASNQGEAFF,TGTGCCAGCAACCAGGGTGAAGCTTTCTTT
TRBJ2-1,TRBV11-3,NA,TRBD2,CASSLDFLAGHNEQFF,TGTGCCAGCAGCTTAGATTTCCTAGCGGGTCACAATGAGCAGTTCTTC
TRBJ2-3,TRBV7-9,NA,NA,CASSFSGADTQYF,TGTGCCAGCAGCTTTTCAGGGGCAGATACGCAGTATTTT
TRBJ2-1,TRBV28,once,NA,CASSLGRYNEQFF,TGTGCCAGCAGTTTGGGCAGGTACAATGAGCAGTTCTTC
TRBJ1-5,TRBV7-9,NA,NA,CASTGENNQPQHF,TGTGCCAGCACAGGGGAAAACAATCAGCCCCAGCATTTT
TRBJ2-5,TRBV5-1,NA,TRBD1,CASSLAPGTERETQYF,TGCGCCAGCAGCTTGGCCCCCGGGACAGAACGAGAGACCCAGTACTTC
TRBJ2-3,TRBV11-3,NA,NA,CASSSSTPDTQYF,TGTGCCAGCAGCTCATCGACACCAGATACGCAGTATTTT
TRBJ2-2,TRBV11-2,NA,NA,CASSLTGTNTGELFF,TGTGCCAGCAGCTTAACAGGGACGAACACCGGGGAGCTGTTTTTT
TRBJ2-5,TRBV6-6,NA,TRBD1,CASSYSGQGRETQYF,TGTGCCAGCAGTTACTCGGGACAGGGGAGGGAGACCCAGTACTTC
TRBJ2-2,TRBV30,once,NA,CARSHHTGELFF,TGTGCTCGGTCCCACCACACCGGGGAGCTGTTTTTT
TRBJ2-7,TRBV9,NA,NA,CASSVGGFSYEQYF,TGTGCCAGCAGCGTAGGAGGGTTCTCCTACGAGCAGTACTTC
TRBJ1-2,TRBV18,NA,NA,CASSLFTPPVGTGVGYTF,TGTGCCAGCTCACTATTCACCCCCCCGGTAGGCACCGGGGTTGGCTACACCTTC
TRBJ2-3,TRBV5-1,NA,TRBD2,CASSLGPSGSSTDTQYF,TGCGCCAGCAGCTTGGGCCCTAGCGGGTCTAGCACAGATACGCAGTATTTT
TRBJ2-1,TRBV21-1,NA,NA,CASTVTSNEQFF,TGTGCCAGCACCGTTACCAGCAATGAGCAGTTCTTC
TRBJ2-7,TRBV5-6,NA,NA,CASSLWAYEQYF,TGTGCCAGCAGCTTGTGGGCATACGAGCAGTACTTC
TRBJ2-1,TRBV5-4,NA,NA,CASSAQGFEQFF,TGTGCCAGCAGCGCCCAGGGTTTTGAGCAGTTCTTC
TRBJ1-2,TRBV4-2,NA,NA,CASSQEQGWTNYGYTF,TGTGCCAGCAGCCAAGAACAGGGATGGACTAACTATGGCTACACCTTC
TRBJ2-1,TRBV30,NA,TRBD2,CAWGPTGGPNEQFF,TGTGCCTGGGGGCCCACGGGAGGGCCCAATGAGCAGTTCTTC
TRBJ2-3,TRBV28,NA,NA,CASSGLLGHSDTQYF,TGTGCCAGCTCGGGGTTGTTGGGTCATTCAGATACGCAGTATTTT
TRBJ2-7,TRBV28,NA,NA,CASSLWASASVF,TGTGCCAGCAGTTTATGGGCTAGCGCGAGTGTCTTC
TRBJ2-7,TRBV7-9,NA,TRBD2,CASSLARASGSYEQYF,TGTGCCAGCAGCTTAGCGCGGGCTAGCGGGAGTTACGAGCAGTACTTC
TRBJ1-5,TRBV23-1,NA,TRBD1,CASSRQGPTQHF,TGCGCCAGCAGTCGACAGGGCCCGACCCAGCATTTT
TRBJ1-2,TRBV30,NA,NA,CAWRSGQLYGYTF,TGTGCCTGGAGATCAGGACAGCTCTATGGCTACACCTTC
TRBJ2-7,TRBV27,NA,NA,CASSLEPTGPSYEQYF,TGTGCCAGCAGTTTAGAACCTACAGGACCTTCCTACGAGCAGTACTTC
TRBJ1-1,TRBV7-9,once,NA,CASSPGVEAFF,TGTGCCAGCAGCCCAGGGGTAGAAGCTTTCTTT
TRBJ1-3,TRBV19,NA,TRBD1,CASSILTGGGNTIYF,TGTGCCAGTAGTATATTGACAGGGGGAGGAAACACCATATATTTT
TRBJ2-5,TRBV5-4,NA,NA,CASSLANQETQYF,TGTGCCAGCAGCCTAGCTAATCAAGAGACCCAGTACTTC
TRBJ2-7,TRBV15,NA,NA,CATSGLGGEQYF,TGTGCCACCAGCGGACTCGGGGGCGAGCAGTACTTC